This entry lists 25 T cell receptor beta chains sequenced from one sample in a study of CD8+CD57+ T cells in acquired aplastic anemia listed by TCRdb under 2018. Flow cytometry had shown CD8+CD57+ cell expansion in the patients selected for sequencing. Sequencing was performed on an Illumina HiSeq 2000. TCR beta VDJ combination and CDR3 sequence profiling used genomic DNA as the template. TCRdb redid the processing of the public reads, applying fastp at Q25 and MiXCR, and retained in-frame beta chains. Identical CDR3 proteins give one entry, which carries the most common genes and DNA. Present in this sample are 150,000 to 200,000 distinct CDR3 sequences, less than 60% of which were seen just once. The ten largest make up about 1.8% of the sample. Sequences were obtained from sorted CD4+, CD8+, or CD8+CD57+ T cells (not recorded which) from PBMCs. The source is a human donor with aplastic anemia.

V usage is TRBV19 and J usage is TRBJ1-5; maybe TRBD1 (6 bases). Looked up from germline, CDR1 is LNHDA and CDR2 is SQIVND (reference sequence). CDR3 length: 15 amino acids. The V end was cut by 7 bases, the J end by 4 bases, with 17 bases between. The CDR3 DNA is TGTGCCAGTAACCCTAGCGGGGGCGCGAATCAGCCCCAGCATTTT. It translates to CASNPSGGANQPQHF.

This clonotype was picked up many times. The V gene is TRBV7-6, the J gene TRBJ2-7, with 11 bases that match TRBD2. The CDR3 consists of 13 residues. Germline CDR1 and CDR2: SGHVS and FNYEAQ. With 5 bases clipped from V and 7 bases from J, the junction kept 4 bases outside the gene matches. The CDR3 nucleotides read TGTGCCAGCAGCACCCGACTAGCGGGGGAGCAGTACTTC. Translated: CASSTRLAGEQYF.

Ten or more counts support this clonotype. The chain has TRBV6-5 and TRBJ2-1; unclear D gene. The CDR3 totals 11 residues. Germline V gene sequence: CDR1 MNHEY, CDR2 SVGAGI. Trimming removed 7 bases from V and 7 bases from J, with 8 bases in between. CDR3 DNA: TGTGCCAGCAAGGATGCGAATGAGCAGTTCTTC. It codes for CASKDANEQFF.

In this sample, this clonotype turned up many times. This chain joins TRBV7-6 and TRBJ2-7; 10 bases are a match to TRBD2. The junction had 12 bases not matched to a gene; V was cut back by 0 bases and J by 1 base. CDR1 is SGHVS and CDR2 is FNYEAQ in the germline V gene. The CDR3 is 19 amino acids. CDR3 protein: CASSLAASGGETLSYEQYF. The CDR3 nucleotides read TGTGCCAGCAGCTTAGCGGCTAGCGGGGGCGAAACTCTTTCCTACGAGCAGTACTTC.

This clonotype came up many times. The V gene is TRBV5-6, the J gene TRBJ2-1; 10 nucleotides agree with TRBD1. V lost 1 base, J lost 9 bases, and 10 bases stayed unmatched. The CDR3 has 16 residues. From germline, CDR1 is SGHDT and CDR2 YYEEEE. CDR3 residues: CASSLLGTGDSREQFF. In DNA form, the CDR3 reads TGTGCCAGCAGCTTGTTGGGGACAGGGGATTCACGTGAGCAGTTCTTC.

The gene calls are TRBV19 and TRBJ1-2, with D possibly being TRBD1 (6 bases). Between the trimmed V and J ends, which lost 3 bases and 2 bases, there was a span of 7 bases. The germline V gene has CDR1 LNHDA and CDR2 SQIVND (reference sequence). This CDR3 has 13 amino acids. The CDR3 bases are TGTGCCAGTAGTATGGGGGCGAACTATGGCTACACCTTC. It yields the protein CASSMGANYGYTF.

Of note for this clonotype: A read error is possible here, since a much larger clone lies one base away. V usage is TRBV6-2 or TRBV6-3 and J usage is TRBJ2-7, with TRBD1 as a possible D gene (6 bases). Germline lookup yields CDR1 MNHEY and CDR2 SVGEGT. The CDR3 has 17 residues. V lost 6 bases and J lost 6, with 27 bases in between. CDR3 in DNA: TGTGCCAGCAGGGCCATCTTGGACAGAATTTCGGCCTGCGAGCAGTACTTC. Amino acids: CASRAILDRISACEQYF.

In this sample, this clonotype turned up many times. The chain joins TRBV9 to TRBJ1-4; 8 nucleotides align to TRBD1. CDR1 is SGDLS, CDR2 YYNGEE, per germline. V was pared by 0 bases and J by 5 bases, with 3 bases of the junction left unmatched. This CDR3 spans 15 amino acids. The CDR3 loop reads CASSVAGGVNEKLFF. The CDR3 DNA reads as TGTGCCAGCAGCGTAGCAGGGGGCGTAAATGAAAAACTGTTTTTT.

The CDR3, as DNA: TGTGCCAGCAGCGTGGACAGGCGGTCCTACAATGAGCAGTTCTTC. This encodes CASSVDRRSYNEQFF. The rearrangement uses TRBV7-9 and TRBJ2-1, with 7 bases that match TRBD1. CDR3 size: 15 residues. In germline, CDR1 is SEHNR, CDR2 FQNEAQ (reference sequence). Trimming removed 5 bases from V and 1 base from J; junction bases left unmatched: 5.

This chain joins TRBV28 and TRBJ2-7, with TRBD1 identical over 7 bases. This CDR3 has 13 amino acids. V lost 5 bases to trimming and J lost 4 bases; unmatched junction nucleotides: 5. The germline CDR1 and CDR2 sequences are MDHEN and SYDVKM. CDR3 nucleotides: TGTGCCAGCAGTGACAGGGCAATTTACGAGCAGTACTTC. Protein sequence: CASSDRAIYEQYF. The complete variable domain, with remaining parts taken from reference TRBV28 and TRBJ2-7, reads DVKVTQSSRYLVKRTGEKVFLECVQDMDHENMFWYRQDPGLGLRLIYFSYDVKMKEKGDIPEGYSVSREKKERFSLILESASTNQTSMYLCASSDRAIYEQYFGPGTRLTVT.

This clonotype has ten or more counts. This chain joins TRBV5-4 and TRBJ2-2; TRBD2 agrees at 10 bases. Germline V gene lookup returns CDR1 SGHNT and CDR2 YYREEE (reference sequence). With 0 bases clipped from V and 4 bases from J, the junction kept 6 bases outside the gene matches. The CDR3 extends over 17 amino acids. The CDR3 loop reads CASSLASAGGITGELFF. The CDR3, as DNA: TGTGCCAGCAGCTTGGCCTCAGCGGGAGGGATCACCGGGGAGCTGTTTTTT.

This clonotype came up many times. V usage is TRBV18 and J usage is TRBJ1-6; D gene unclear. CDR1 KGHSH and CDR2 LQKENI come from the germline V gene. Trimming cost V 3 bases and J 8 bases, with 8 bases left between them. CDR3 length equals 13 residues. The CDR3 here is CASSPSGDSPLHF. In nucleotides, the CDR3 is TGTGCCAGCTCACCCTCTGGGGATTCACCCCTCCACTTT.

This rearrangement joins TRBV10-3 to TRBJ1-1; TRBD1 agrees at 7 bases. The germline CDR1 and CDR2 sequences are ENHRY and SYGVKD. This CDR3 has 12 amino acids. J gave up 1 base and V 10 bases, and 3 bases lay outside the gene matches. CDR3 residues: CASRDRNTEAFF. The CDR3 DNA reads TGTGCCAGCCGGGACAGGAACACTGAAGCTTTCTTT.

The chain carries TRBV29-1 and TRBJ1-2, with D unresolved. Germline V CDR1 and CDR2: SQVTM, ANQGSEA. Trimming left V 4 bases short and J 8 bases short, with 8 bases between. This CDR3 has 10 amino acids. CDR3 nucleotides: TGCAGCGTTGTTTATGCGGGCTACACCTTC. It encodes CSVVYAGYTF.

The CDR3 nucleotides are TGTGCCAGCAGTGCACACAGGGGGTCGAACTATGGCTACACCTTC. Residues: CASSAHRGSNYGYTF. The chain combines TRBV2 with TRBJ1-2; 8 nucleotides agree with TRBD1. The germline V gene has CDR1 SNHLY and CDR2 FYNNEI. The CDR3 extends over 15 amino acids. The J segment lost 2 bases and the V segment lost 4 bases, leaving 6 bases of the junction unmatched.

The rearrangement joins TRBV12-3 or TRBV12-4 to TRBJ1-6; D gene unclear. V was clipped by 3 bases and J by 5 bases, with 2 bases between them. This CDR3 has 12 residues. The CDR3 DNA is TGTGCCAGCAGTTTTGATAATTCACCCCTCCACTTT. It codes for CASSFDNSPLHF.

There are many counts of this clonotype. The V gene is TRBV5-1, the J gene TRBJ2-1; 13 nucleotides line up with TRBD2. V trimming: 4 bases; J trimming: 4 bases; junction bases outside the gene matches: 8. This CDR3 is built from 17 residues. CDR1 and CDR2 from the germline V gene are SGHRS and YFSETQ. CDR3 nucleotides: TGCGCCAGCAGCCGGGGACTAGCGGGGCCCTCATACAATGAGCAGTTCTTC. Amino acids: CASSRGLAGPSYNEQFF. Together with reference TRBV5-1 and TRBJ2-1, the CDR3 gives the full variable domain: KAGVTQTPRYLIKTRGQQVTLSCSPISGHRSVSWYQQTPGQGLQFLFEYFSETQRNKGNFPGRFSGRQFSNSRSEMNVSTLELGDSALYLCASSRGLAGPSYNEQFFGPGTRLTVL.

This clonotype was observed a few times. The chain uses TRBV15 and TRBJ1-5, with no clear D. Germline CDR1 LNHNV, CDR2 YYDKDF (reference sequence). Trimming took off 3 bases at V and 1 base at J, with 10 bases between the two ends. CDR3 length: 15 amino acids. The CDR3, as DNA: TGTGCCACCAGCAGGGACGCCCCGAGCAATCAGCCCCAGCATTTT. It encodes CATSRDAPSNQPQHF.

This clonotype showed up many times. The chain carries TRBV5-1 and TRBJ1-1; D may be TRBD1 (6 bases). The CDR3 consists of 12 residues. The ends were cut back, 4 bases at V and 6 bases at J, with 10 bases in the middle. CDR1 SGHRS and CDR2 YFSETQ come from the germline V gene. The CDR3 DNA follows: TGCGCCAGCAGCAGGTCAGGGGCTGAAGCTTTCTTT. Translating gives CASSRSGAEAFF.

CDR3 DNA: TGCAGCGTTGAGGGGTCAGCCTCCTACGAGCAGTACTTC. It specifies CSVEGSASYEQYF. The chain employs TRBV29-1 and TRBJ2-7; D remains unclear. The CDR3 sequence is 13 residues long. Germline CDR1 and CDR2: SQVTM and ANQGSEA. The V end lost 3 bases, the J end lost 0 bases, and 9 bases lay between the germline ends.

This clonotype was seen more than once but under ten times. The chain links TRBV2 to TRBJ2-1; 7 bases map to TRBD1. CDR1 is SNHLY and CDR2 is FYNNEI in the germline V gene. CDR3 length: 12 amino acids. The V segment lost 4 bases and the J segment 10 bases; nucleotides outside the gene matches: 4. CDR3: CASSAGQVEQFF. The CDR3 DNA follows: TGTGCCAGCAGTGCAGGACAGGTAGAGCAGTTCTTC.

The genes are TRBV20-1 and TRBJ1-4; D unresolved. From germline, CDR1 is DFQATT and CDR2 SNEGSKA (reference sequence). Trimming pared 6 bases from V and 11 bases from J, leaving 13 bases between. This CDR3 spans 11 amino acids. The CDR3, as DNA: TGCAGTGCAGGGAACAAAGGGAAACTGTTTTTT. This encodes CSAGNKGKLFF.

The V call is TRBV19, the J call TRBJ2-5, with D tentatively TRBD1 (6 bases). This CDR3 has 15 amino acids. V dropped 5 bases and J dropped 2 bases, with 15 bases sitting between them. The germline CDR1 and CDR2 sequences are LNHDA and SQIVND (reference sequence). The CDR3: CASSPGQRQQETQYF. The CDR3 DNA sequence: TGTGCCAGTAGTCCCGGACAGCGCCAACAAGAGACCCAGTACTTC. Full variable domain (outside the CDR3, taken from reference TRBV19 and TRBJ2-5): DGGITQSPKYLFRKEGQNVTLSCEQNLNHDAMYWYRQDPGQGLRLIYYSQIVNDFQKGDIAEGYSVSREKKESFPLTVTSAQKNPTAFYLCASSPGQRQQETQYFGPGTRLLVL.

CDR3: CASSIQDSNGEKLFF. The CDR3 DNA follows: TGTGCCAGTAGTATTCAGGACAGCAATGGCGAAAAACTGTTTTTT. V is TRBV19 and J is TRBJ1-4, with D possibly matching TRBD1 (6 bases). This CDR3 region has 15 residues. Germline V gene lookup returns CDR1 LNHDA and CDR2 SQIVND (reference sequence). V was clipped by 3 bases and J by 8 bases, with 16 bases between them.

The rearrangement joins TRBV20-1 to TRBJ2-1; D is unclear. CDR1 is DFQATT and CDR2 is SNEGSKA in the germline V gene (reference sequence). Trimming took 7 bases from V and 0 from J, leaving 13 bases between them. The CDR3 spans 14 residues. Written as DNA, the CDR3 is TGCAGTGTTGTGGGTAGAAGCTCCTACAATGAGCAGTTCTTC. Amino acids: CSVVGRSSYNEQFF.